The rows below give T cell receptor beta chains drawn from one sample of a study of T cells after posttransplantation cyclophosphamide. The repertoire was sequenced with immunoSEQ multiplex PCR; TCRdb's copy has only in-frame clones and lacks some. Singletons are absent from the sample, which has 30,000 to 35,000 clones. Sequenced input: PBMCs. These TCRs come from a woman between 45 and 65 years old in good health and a related stem cell transplant donor. Each CDR3 is given with its conserved first and last residue.

V gene,CDR3 protein
TRBV4-3,CASSQDRFQGTNEKLFF
TRBV27,CASSLFAGQGLYEQYF
TRBV19,CASSTPIAYSGSVGLFF
TRBV19,CASSTRGRGGDEKLFF
TRBV10-2,CASSRDISNYGYTF
TRBV5-1,CASSSTGDWNTEAFF
TRBV9,CASSATGTGLDEQYF
TRBV5-8,CASSLPGTGGKQFF
TRBV5-1,CASSHSGSYEQYF
TRBV27,CASSPGTGVRNEQFF
TRBV5-5,CASSWRTSANYEQYF
TRBV10-3,CAIRDRDTDTQYF
TRBV9,CASSLGLADNNEQFF
TRBV11-3,CASSLDPASYEQFF
TRBV4-3,CASSQDWGAGSEGSPLHF
TRBV6-1,CASSLKEGSVYGYTF
TRBV9,CASSERGQGADEQYF
TRBV7-8,CASSLAGQPQHF
TRBV5-1,CASSLGLITDTQYF
TRBV27,CASSARRLYEQYF
TRBV29-1,CSVEGLVNEQFF
TRBV6-1,CASSEFAGGTLSAEAFF
TRBV28,CASQRGGEETQYF
TRBV27,CASSYDSLGGRRTEAFF
TRBV12-3/TRBV12-4,CASSLGGTSGSISGELFF
TRBV30,CAWSVHPGGGTEAFF
TRBV4-1,CASSHPLRGTEAFF
TRBV4-2,CASSQDVLNGQFF
TRBV30,CAWSSHPGLAGVPFYEQYF
TRBV6-5,CASSYSGAYEQYF
TRBV2,CASSPGQGYLTQYF
TRBV7-2,CASSLGGTNSGNTIYF
TRBV5-6,CASSFRQGATEAFF
TRBV11-2,CASRRRLAEGYEQYF
TRBV15,CATSREGGSNTGELFF
TRBV12-3/TRBV12-4,CASTLLAGVGETQYF
TRBV14,CASSLRSRGNEKLFF
TRBV4-2,CASSQESSGGDGEQFF
TRBV2,CASIPTSSRGEQYF
TRBV2,CASSVGGLYEQYF
TRBV11-2,CASSLAFSYTEAFF
TRBV6-2/TRBV6-3,CASSYSTTQVHTQYF
TRBV30,CAWSDRGRETQYF
TRBV11-3,CASSSSTGWFGGTDTQYF
TRBV5-1,CASSLAGLQETQYF
TRBV28,CASSPASGTFYNEQFF
TRBV6-5,CASSRPDRITEAFF
TRBV2,CASSVRTASTDTQYF
TRBV9,CASSVRGTGELFF
TRBV10-3,CAISVAGRGEAFF
TRBV5-1,CASSPDPGTEAFF
TRBV29-1,CSVEGEGPRGVAGANVLTF
TRBV28,CASSTPTDEQYF
TRBV12-3/TRBV12-4,CASSLERGASTDTQYF
TRBV7-9,CASSQAGAGGELFF
TRBV5-1,CASSRQGESTNEKLFF
TRBV7-8,CASSLLGDPPDTQYF
TRBV5-1,CASSRRQGQETQYF
TRBV6-5,CASSSSRGLDEQYF